This TCR beta chain was captured by sequencing in a study of shared clonotypes between healthy human individuals. Terminally differentiated effector memory CD45RA+ cells were left out of the naive CD8 fraction, which was CD45RO-negative and positively selected for CCR7. CDR3 length: 13 amino acids. Looked up from germline, CDR1 is ENHRY and CDR2 is SYGVKD. Trimming removed 8 bases from V and 0 bases from J; junction bases left unmatched: 4. Some clones are missing from TCRdb's copy, which holds only in-frame ones; the method was immunoSEQ multiplex PCR. There are under 2,000,000 clones in the sample; approximately 95% occur only once, and more than 0.9% lies in the top ten.

The sequenced sample consisted of naive CD8+ T cells sorted from blood. The V gene is TRBV10-3, the J gene TRBJ2-7; 7 nucleotides line up with TRBD2. This TCR came from a man aged 18 to 30 in good health. DNA of the CDR3: TGTGCCATCCTTCGGACTAGCTCCTACGAGCAGTACTTC. Translation gives CAILRTSSYEQYF.